Below, 18 T cell receptor beta chains from the same sample are listed, as sequenced in a study of post-analysis software for immune sequencing data. Study-wide results and limits: A handful of TRBV segments appeared more often in patients than in controls, and TRBV5-6, TRBV5-1 and TRBV20-1 were among these.

Tagging with unique molecular identifiers was a feature of the TCR beta cDNA libraries. TCRdb re-derived calls from the PCR reads in MiXCR, one entry per CDR3 protein. The sample holds 750,000 to 950,000 distinct CDR3 sequences, 46% seen once. These TCRs are of unknown antigen specificity. The source material was blood. These receptor sequences come from a girl under 18 with multiple sclerosis.

This clonotype turned up a few times. J is TRBJ2-1 and V is TRBV29-1; no clear D. This CDR3 is built from 14 residues. The germline gives CDR1 SQVTM, CDR2 ANQGSEA. The V end was cut by 4 bases, the J end by 3 bases, with 13 bases between. CDR3 coding DNA: TGCAGCGTTGCGGGCGCGGCGGACTACAATGAGCAGTTCTTC. Residues: CSVAGAADYNEQFF.

The chain has TRBV28 and TRBJ2-5; 7 positions agree with TRBD1. This CDR3 contains 15 residues. J lost 4 bases, V lost 6 bases, and 11 bases had no gene match. Germline V lookup: CDR1 MDHEN, CDR2 SYDVKM. The CDR3 sequence is CASSQPRDRAETQYF. The CDR3 coding sequence is TGTGCCAGCAGCCAACCCCGAGACAGGGCAGAGACCCAGTACTTC. Variable domain in full (rest from reference TRBV28 and TRBJ2-5): DVKVTQSSRYLVKRTGEKVFLECVQDMDHENMFWYRQDPGLGLRLIYFSYDVKMKEKGDIPEGYSVSREKKERFSLILESASTNQTSMYLCASSQPRDRAETQYFGPGTRLLVL.

There are a few counts of this clonotype. The chain is built from TRBV6-6 and TRBJ2-5, with D maybe TRBD2 (5 bases). V was shortened by 2 bases and J by 2 bases, with 12 bases between the two germline ends. This CDR3 has 15 residues. Germline V gene lookup returns CDR1 MNHNY and CDR2 SVGAGI (reference sequence). This CDR3 reads CASSYASGPQETQYF. The CDR3 DNA reads TGTGCCAGCAGTTACGCCAGCGGACCTCAAGAGACCCAGTACTTC.

This clonotype occurred a few times. The rearrangement joins TRBV7-9 to TRBJ2-5, with 8 bases identical to TRBD1. The CDR3 is 15 amino acids. J gave up 2 bases and V 4 bases, and 6 bases lay outside the gene matches. Germline V lookup: CDR1 SEHNR, CDR2 FQNEAQ (reference sequence). The CDR3, as DNA: TGTGCCAGCAGCTATGGGACAGGCCATCAAGAGACCCAGTACTTC. Residues: CASSYGTGHQETQYF.

The chain recombines TRBV28 with TRBJ2-5, with D maybe TRBD1 (6 bases). The V gene's germline CDR1 is MDHEN and CDR2 SYDVKM. The CDR3 extends over 16 amino acids. V lost 2 bases and J 1 base, leaving 14 bases between the germline ends. CDR3 in DNA: TGTGCCAGCAGTTTACTTTGGGACACAATCCAAGAGACCCAGTACTTC. It codes for CASSLLWDTIQETQYF.

CDR3 bases: TGTGCCAGCAGTCCCCTAGCGGTGTACAATGAGCAGTTCTTC. The encoded protein is CASSPLAVYNEQFF. V usage is TRBV27 and J usage is TRBJ2-1; 7 nucleotides align to TRBD2. This CDR3 is 14 amino acids long. J was trimmed by 4 bases and V by 5 bases; bases with no gene match: 5. Germline-derived CDR1 and CDR2 are MNHEY and SMNVEV (reference sequence).

This sequence joins TRBV6-5 and TRBJ2-7, with D possibly being TRBD2 (6 bases). Trimming left V 0 bases short and J 1 base short, with 13 bases between. The CDR3 contains 16 residues. From germline, CDR1 is MNHEY and CDR2 SVGAGI. CDR3: CASSYSISGVSYEQYF. For the CDR3, the DNA is TGTGCCAGCAGTTACTCGATTAGCGGCGTATCCTACGAGCAGTACTTC.

V usage is TRBV7-2 and J usage is TRBJ2-5; possible D gene TRBD2, 5 bases. CDR1 is SGHTA and CDR2 is FQGNSA in the germline V gene. The length of the CDR3 is 14 residues. Trimming shortened V by 5 bases and J by 2 bases, and 12 bases separated the two germline ends. CDR3 bases: TGTGCCAGCAGCCCCTGGACTGCTCAAGAGACCCAGTACTTC. It yields the protein CASSPWTAQETQYF.

The chain has TRBV7-3 and TRBJ1-5; D gene unclear. With 11 bases removed from V and 9 bases from J, the gap between germline ends came to 14 bases. Germline values: CDR1 SGHTA, CDR2 FQGTGA. This CDR3 region has 11 residues. This CDR3 reads CAGSVEGPQHF. For the CDR3, the DNA is TGTGCCGGCTCGGTAGAAGGGCCCCAGCATTTT.

The chain employs TRBV6-1 and TRBJ2-7, with 10 nucleotides matching TRBD2. The germline V gene has CDR1 MNHNS and CDR2 SASEGT. The CDR3 totals 15 residues. V shed 6 bases, J shed 3 bases, and the junction held 8 bases outside the gene matches. The CDR3 DNA is TGTGCCAGCAGCGAAACTAGCGGGACCTTCTACGAGCAGTACTTC. Translating it yields CASSETSGTFYEQYF.

The rearrangement joins TRBV12-3 or TRBV12-4 to TRBJ1-5; 10 nucleotides align to TRBD1. V was pared by 5 bases and J by 4 bases, with 17 bases of the junction left unmatched. The CDR3 totals 19 residues. The DNA of the CDR3 is TGTGCCAGCAGTCCCCGGGACAGGGGTGTGTTCGGCGGGAATCAGCCCCAGCATTTT. Encoded protein: CASSPRDRGVFGGNQPQHF.

This chain joins TRBV7-2 and TRBJ2-5, with 11 bases aligning to TRBD2. The CDR3 extends over 16 amino acids. The V segment lost 5 bases and the J segment 2 bases; nucleotides outside the gene matches: 7. CDR1 SGHTA and CDR2 FQGNSA come from the germline V gene. CDR3 residues: CASSPRLAGPQETQYF. The DNA of the CDR3 is TGTGCCAGCAGCCCACGACTAGCGGGACCACAAGAGACCCAGTACTTC.

CDR3 region: CAWSARNEQFF. The CDR3 bases are TGTGCCTGGAGTGCCCGGAATGAGCAGTTCTTC. This sequence joins TRBV30 and TRBJ2-1; D is undetermined. This CDR3 spans 11 amino acids. Germline CDR1 GTSNPN, CDR2 SVGIG (reference sequence). V lost 1 base and J 7 bases, leaving 5 bases between the germline ends. The full variable domain, rest sourced from reference TRBV30 and TRBJ2-1, is SQTIHQWPATLVQPVGSPLSLECTVEGTSNPNLYWYRQAAGRGLQLLFYSVGIGQISSEVPQNLSASRPQDRQFILSSKKLLLSDSGFYLCAWSARNEQFFGPGTRLTVL.

The chain joins TRBV7-9 to TRBJ2-1; the match to TRBD2 covers 10 bases. Germline V gives CDR1 SEHNR, CDR2 FQNEAQ (reference sequence). The CDR3 length is 17 residues. With V trimmed by 2 bases and J by 2 bases, 6 bases remained unmatched. The CDR3 is CASSLRASGSTYNEQFF. CDR3 in DNA: TGTGCCAGCAGCTTAAGGGCTAGCGGGAGTACCTACAATGAGCAGTTCTTC.

V usage is TRBV24-1 and J usage is TRBJ2-1; no definite D call. V dropped 9 bases and J dropped 8 bases, with 13 bases sitting between them. The CDR3 spans 12 residues. Germline V gene data show CDR1 as KGHDR and CDR2 as SFDVKD. CDR3 DNA sequence: TGTGCCACCTCGGAAGGACGCGATGAGCAGTTCTTC. It codes for CATSEGRDEQFF.

The V and J genes are TRBV25-1 and TRBJ2-3; TRBD1 agrees at 8 bases. Germline V CDR1 and CDR2: MGHDK, SYGVNS. The CDR3 loop spans 14 amino acids. The V gene end was trimmed by 10 bases and the J gene end by 8 bases; junction bases not matched to a gene: 14. The CDR3 here is CATVGQGLRGTQYF. CDR3 bases: TGTGCCACCGTAGGACAGGGATTGAGGGGTACGCAGTATTTT.

The chain recombines TRBV11-3 with TRBJ2-1; 9 bases map to TRBD2. The trim removed 5 bases at V and 7 bases at J, leaving 12 bases unmatched. Germline loops: CDR1 SGHNT, CDR2 YENEEA. The CDR3 is made up of 16 amino acids. In DNA, the CDR3 is TGTGCCAGCAGCCCGCTGGAGGGCGGGAGGGGGAATGAGCAGTTCTTC. Protein sequence: CASSPLEGGRGNEQFF.

V usage is TRBV24-1 and J usage is TRBJ1-2; D is undetermined. The germline V gene encodes CDR1 KGHDR and CDR2 SFDVKD. There are 13 residues in the CDR3. V was shortened by 2 bases and J by 6 bases, with 9 bases between the two germline ends. The CDR3 DNA follows: TGTGCCACCAGTGATTCTTGGACGGATGGCTACACCTTC. Encoded protein: CATSDSWTDGYTF.